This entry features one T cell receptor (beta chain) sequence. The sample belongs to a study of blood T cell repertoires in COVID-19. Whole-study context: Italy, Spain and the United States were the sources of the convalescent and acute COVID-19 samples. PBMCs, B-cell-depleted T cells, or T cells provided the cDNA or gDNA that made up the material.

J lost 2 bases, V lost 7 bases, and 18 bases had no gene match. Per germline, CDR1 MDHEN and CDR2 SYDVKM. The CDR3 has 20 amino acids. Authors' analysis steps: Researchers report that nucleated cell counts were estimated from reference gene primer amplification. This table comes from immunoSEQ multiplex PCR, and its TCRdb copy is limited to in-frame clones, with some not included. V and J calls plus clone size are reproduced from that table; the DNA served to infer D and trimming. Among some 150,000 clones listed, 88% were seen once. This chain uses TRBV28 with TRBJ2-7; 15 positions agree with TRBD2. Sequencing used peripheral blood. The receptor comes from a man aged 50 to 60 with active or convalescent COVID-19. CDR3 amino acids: CASTPGLAGGGDLRAYEQYF. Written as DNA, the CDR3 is TGTGCCAGCACCCCCGGACTAGCGGGAGGGGGGGACCTACGGGCCTACGAGCAGTACTTC.